A single sample is the source of the 27 T cell receptor beta chains below, sequenced in a study of CD8 T cells in ankylosing spondylitis. TCRdb re-called the 5' RACE reads through MiXCR, storing one row per CDR3 protein. The sample records 250,000 to 400,000 distinct CDR3 sequences, about 9.9% being singletons. Sequencing used blood, either unsorted or a sorted T cell fraction (not recorded which). The receptors here all came from a female donor with ankylosing spondylitis or in good health (not recorded which).

The chain uses TRBV6-2 or TRBV6-3 and TRBJ2-7, with D maybe TRBD2 (5 bases). From germline, CDR1 is MNHEY and CDR2 SVGEGT. The CDR3 has 17 residues. Trimming cost V 7 bases and J 5 bases, with 27 bases left between them. This CDR3 reads CASTDPGRGKWENEQYF. The DNA of the CDR3 is TGTGCCAGCACCGACCCCGGACGAGGAAAATGGGAGAACGAGCAGTACTTC.

This clonotype was seen more than once but under ten times. The V gene is TRBV29-1, the J gene TRBJ2-5, with D perhaps matching TRBD1 (5 bases). Germline V lookup: CDR1 SQVTM, CDR2 ANQGSEA. Trimming left V 3 bases short and J 0 bases short, with 17 bases between. The CDR3 is 16 amino acids. The CDR3 DNA sequence: TGCAGCGTTGACTGGAGTGGACACAACTACCAAGAGACCCAGTACTTC. As protein: CSVDWSGHNYQETQYF.

This clonotype was found many times. The chain is built from TRBV5-1 and TRBJ1-3; tentatively, D is TRBD1 (6 bases). Germline V lookup: CDR1 SGHRS, CDR2 YFSETQ. The CDR3 contains 15 residues. The V end was cut by 5 bases, the J end by 2 bases, with 14 bases between. Here the CDR3 reads CASSPDGTPGNTIYF. CDR3 bases: TGCGCCAGCAGTCCTGACGGGACACCTGGAAACACCATATATTTT.

The chain links TRBV7-9 to TRBJ2-2, with D unresolved. Germline CDR1 and CDR2: SEHNR and FQNEAQ (reference sequence). This CDR3 has 15 amino acids. V was shortened by 5 bases and J by 2 bases, with 12 bases between the two germline ends. The CDR3 is CASSGKRINTGELFF. CDR3 DNA: TGTGCCAGCAGCGGGAAGAGGATAAACACCGGGGAGCTGTTTTTT.

This clonotype has just a few counts. The chain employs TRBV15 and TRBJ1-2; D possibly corresponds to TRBD1 (5 bases). The CDR3 length is 13 residues. V gave up 1 base and J gave up 3 bases, with 6 bases separating them. Per the germline V gene, CDR1 is LNHNV and CDR2 is YYDKDF (reference sequence). The CDR3 protein is CATSRAQDYGYTF. In DNA, the CDR3 is TGTGCCACCAGCAGAGCACAGGACTATGGCTACACCTTC. The full variable domain, its missing parts supplied by reference TRBV15 and TRBJ1-2, is DAMVIQNPRYQVTQFGKPVTLSCSQTLNHNVMYWYQQKSSQAPKLLFHYYDKDFNNEADTPDNFQSRRPNTSFCFLDIRSPGLGDTAMYLCATSRAQDYGYTFGSGTRLTVV.

This clonotype was observed many times. The V call is TRBV6-1, the J call TRBJ2-7; the D gene is possibly TRBD2 (5 bases). V lost 6 bases, J lost 1 base, and 10 bases lay in between. Germline values: CDR1 MNHNS, CDR2 SASEGT. CDR3 length: 13 residues. CDR3 bases: TGTGCCAGCAGCACCCGGGAATCCTACGAGCAGTACTTC. Encoded protein: CASSTRESYEQYF.

This clonotype appeared a few times. V is TRBV7-9 and J is TRBJ1-2, with D maybe TRBD1 (5 bases). Germline V gene data show CDR1 as SEHNR and CDR2 as FQNEAQ (reference sequence). The germline V and J ends were trimmed by 1 base and 4 bases, with 13 bases remaining between them. This CDR3 has 15 residues. DNA for the CDR3: TGTGCCAGCAGCTTAGGCCCAACAGGCCCCTATGGCTACACCTTC. Residues: CASSLGPTGPYGYTF.

This clonotype was recorded a few times. The gene calls are TRBV7-8 and TRBJ1-5; 7 bases line up with TRBD1. The CDR3 sequence is 16 residues long. CDR1 is SGHVS, CDR2 FQNEAQ, per germline. The V gene end was trimmed by 5 bases and the J gene end by 1 base; junction bases not matched to a gene: 8. CDR3 bases: TGTGCCAGCAGCCCCGGGACAGCCAGCAGCAATCAGCCCCAGCATTTT. Protein: CASSPGTASSNQPQHF.

This clonotype was seen a handful of times. CDR3 region: CASSSGPLGQYF. For the CDR3, the DNA is TGTGCCAGCAGTTCGGGACCGCTGGGGCAGTACTTC. This chain joins TRBV28 and TRBJ2-7, with D possibly being TRBD1 or TRBD2 (5 bases each). Trimming took off 4 bases at V and 9 bases at J, with 13 bases between the two ends. The germline V gene has CDR1 MDHEN and CDR2 SYDVKM. This CDR3 has 12 amino acids.

The J gene is TRBJ2-7, the V gene TRBV4-2, with D unclear. The V gene lost 10 bases and the J gene lost 4 bases, with 35 bases spanning the gap. The CDR3 runs 19 residues. CDR1 LGHNA and CDR2 YNFKEQ come from the germline V gene. This chain's CDR3 is CAMGPRFPLTVHRGYEQYF. CDR3 bases: TGTGCCATGGGCCCCCGCTTCCCCTTAACAGTCCACCGAGGATACGAGCAGTACTTC.

The V call is TRBV28, the J call TRBJ1-1; no definite D call. Trimming removed 5 bases from V and 2 bases from J, with 12 bases in between. Germline V lookup: CDR1 MDHEN, CDR2 SYDVKM. CDR3 length: 14 amino acids. The DNA of the CDR3 is TGTGCCAGCAGTCCCCCGAGCCCTAACACTGAAGCTTTCTTT. Residues: CASSPPSPNTEAFF.

In its sample, this clonotype was seen many times. CDR3 coding DNA: TGTGCCACCAGTGAGTCGGGACAAGGGAATTCACCCCTCCACTTT. Protein sequence: CATSESGQGNSPLHF. The chain is built from TRBV24-1 and TRBJ1-6; TRBD1 might be the D (6 bases). CDR1 KGHDR and CDR2 SFDVKD come from the germline V gene. This CDR3 is built from 15 residues. The V end was cut by 4 bases, the J end by 7 bases, with 13 bases between.

This clonotype has more than one count but fewer than ten. The chain joins TRBV5-1 to TRBJ2-6; no clear D gene. This CDR3 has 15 amino acids. Germline CDR1 is SGHRS and CDR2 is YFSETQ. Trimming left V 4 bases short and J 1 base short, with 9 bases between. CDR3 nucleotides: TGCGCCAGCAGCCCAATGGCGTCTGGGGCCAACGTCCTGACTTTC. Translated: CASSPMASGANVLTF.

The V gene is TRBV14, the J gene TRBJ2-7; D assignment may be TRBD1 or TRBD2 (7 bases each). The V and J ends lost 4 bases and 6 bases respectively, with 16 bases between them. Germline-derived CDR1 and CDR2 are SGHDN and FVKESK. The CDR3 is 14 amino acids. For the CDR3, the DNA is TGTGCCAGCAGCCCAGGGGGGGGGATCCGCGAGCAGTACTTC. It specifies CASSPGGGIREQYF. Based on the CDR3 plus reference TRBV14 and TRBJ2-7, the full variable domain is EAGVTQFPSHSVIEKGQTVTLRCDPISGHDNLYWYRRVMGKEIKFLLHFVKESKQDESGMPNNRFLAERTGGTYSTLKVQPAELEDSGVYFCASSPGGGIREQYFGPGTRLTVT.

The rearrangement joins TRBV10-3 to TRBJ2-6; TRBD1 matches at 7 bases. Germline V CDR1 and CDR2: ENHRY, SYGVKD. The CDR3 runs to 19 residues. J was trimmed by 0 bases and V by 2 bases; bases with no gene match: 10. CDR3 region: CAISEPRGQISSGANVLTF. The CDR3 nucleotides are TGTGCCATCAGTGAGCCCCGGGGACAGATAAGCTCTGGGGCCAACGTCCTGACTTTC.

The CDR3 loop reads CASSLGLGALGLHEQYF. CDR3 coding DNA: TGTGCCAGCAGCTTAGGCTTGGGCGCGTTGGGGCTTCACGAGCAGTACTTC. V and J are TRBV11-2 and TRBJ2-7, with TRBD1 as a possible D gene (5 bases). CDR3 length: 17 amino acids. Germline lookup yields CDR1 SGHAT and CDR2 FQNNGV. V lost 1 base, J lost 5 bases, and 21 bases lay in between.

A note on this clonotype: A clone one base away is much larger, so this may be a read error. The gene calls are TRBV29-1 and TRBJ1-1, with 8 bases matching TRBD1. CDR3 length: 13 residues. Germline trimming cut 4 bases from V and 10 bases from J; bases unmatched to any gene: 11. Germline CDR1 is SQVTM and CDR2 is ANQGSEA. CDR3 DNA sequence: TGCAGCGTTGTGGACAGGGCTTGGCGAGGAGCTTTCTTT. It is translated as CSVVDRAWRGAFF. The complete variable domain, with remaining parts taken from reference TRBV29-1 and TRBJ1-1, reads SAVISQKPSRDICQRGTSLTIQCQVDSQVTMMFWYRQQPGQSLTLIATANQGSEATYESGFVIDKFPISRPNLTFSTLTVSNMSPEDSSIYLCSVVDRAWRGAFFGQGTRLTVV.

This clonotype was seen only a few times. The chain couples TRBV24-1 to TRBJ1-5; maybe TRBD1 (5 bases). The germline V gene has CDR1 KGHDR and CDR2 SFDVKD. The CDR3 runs 12 residues. The germline V and J ends were trimmed by 8 bases and 7 bases, with 11 bases remaining between them. The CDR3 DNA reads as TGTGCCACCATGGGGCTTGGGCAGCCCCAGCATTTT. Translation gives CATMGLGQPQHF.

This clonotype was found many times. The V gene is TRBV19, the J gene TRBJ2-2; TRBD1 matches 11 bases. V dropped 4 bases and J dropped 2; count of bases not matched to a gene: 3. The V gene's germline CDR1 is LNHDA and CDR2 SQIVND (reference sequence). The CDR3 sequence is 16 residues long. CDR3: CASSTGQGANTGELFF. The CDR3 DNA is TGTGCCAGTAGTACCGGACAGGGGGCCAACACCGGGGAGCTGTTTTTT.

The CDR3 DNA reads TGCAGCGTTGGGAACAGCGGTTCTGGCTACACCTTC. Encoded protein: CSVGNSGSGYTF. The chain uses TRBV29-1 and TRBJ1-2; D uncertain. In germline, CDR1 is SQVTM, CDR2 ANQGSEA. The CDR3 length is 12 residues. V was clipped by 4 bases and J by 7 bases, with 13 bases between them.

This clonotype was seen ten or more times. V usage is TRBV20-1 and J usage is TRBJ2-6, with no clear D. This CDR3 has 12 residues. With 3 bases removed from V and 11 bases from J, the gap between germline ends came to 11 bases. Per the germline V gene, CDR1 is DFQATT and CDR2 is SNEGSKA (reference sequence). CDR3 region: CSARSRSDVLTF. For the CDR3, the DNA is TGCAGTGCTAGGAGCAGGTCCGACGTCCTGACTTTC.

This clonotype has more than one count but fewer than ten. The chain joins TRBV20-1 to TRBJ1-2; D perhaps matches TRBD1 (5 bases). V dropped 3 bases and J dropped 4 bases, with 9 bases sitting between them. The germline CDR1 and CDR2 sequences are DFQATT and SNEGSKA (reference sequence). The CDR3 loop spans 12 amino acids. The CDR3 DNA follows: TGCAGTGCTAGGCCCGGGGGCTATGGCTACACCTTC. It is translated as CSARPGGYGYTF.

This clonotype has a count of ten or more. This rearrangement joins TRBV12-3 or TRBV12-4 to TRBJ2-2; 9 nucleotides line up with TRBD2. V trimming: 1 base; J trimming: 0 bases; junction bases outside the gene matches: 6. The CDR3 is 18 residues long. CDR3 coding DNA: TGTGCCAGCAGTTTAGGTGGGCTAGCGGGATCGAACACCGGGGAGCTGTTTTTT. Translating gives CASSLGGLAGSNTGELFF.

The chain links TRBV3-1 to TRBJ1-2; D perhaps matches TRBD1 (6 bases). The CDR3 sequence is 14 residues long. In germline, CDR1 is LGHDT, CDR2 YNNKEL (reference sequence). Trimming removed 3 bases from V and 4 bases from J, with 12 bases in between. CDR3 sequence: CASSQGAGTYGYTF. The CDR3 region has the DNA TGTGCCAGCAGCCAGGGGGCAGGCACCTATGGCTACACCTTC.

This clonotype was seen more than once but under ten times. This chain uses TRBV18 with TRBJ1-2; no clear D. The germline gives CDR1 KGHSH, CDR2 LQKENI. The CDR3 length is 12 residues. V was cut by 2 bases and J by 10 bases, with 11 bases left in between. The CDR3 DNA reads TGTGCCAGCTCACCATCCTCCAGAAACTACACCTTC. The encoded protein is CASSPSSRNYTF.

This clonotype was seen more than once but under ten times. This rearrangement joins TRBV30 to TRBJ2-7; no firm D call. This CDR3 has 13 amino acids. V gave up 4 bases and J gave up 4 bases, with 14 bases separating them. Germline V gene lookup returns CDR1 GTSNPN and CDR2 SVGIG (reference sequence). The CDR3 protein is CAWTFLDSYEQYF. Written as DNA, the CDR3 is TGTGCCTGGACCTTCCTCGACTCGTACGAGCAGTACTTC.

This clonotype was found many times. The chain carries TRBV6-2 or TRBV6-3 and TRBJ2-4; D uncertain. Trimming stripped 4 bases from V and 2 bases from J, with 15 bases between. CDR3 length equals 16 residues. Germline loops: CDR1 MNHEY, CDR2 SVGEGT. The CDR3 loop is CASSSGRVLTKNIQYF. The CDR3 DNA sequence: TGTGCCAGCAGTTCGGGTCGCGTCCTAACCAAAAACATTCAGTACTTC.